This TCR beta chain came from a study of cytomegalovirus exposure and HLA in healthy donors. Findings and limits, study-wide: CMV antigen specificity was confirmed in vitro for a few CMV-associated chains. In all likelihood, a cluster of highly shared sequence variants was a sequencing artifact.

Concerning this clone itself: Its cognate antigen is unknown.

Both 60 Vbeta primers and 13 Jbeta primers went into the PCR. Original methodology: Later work found around 80 million unique TCR beta chains, with some 11 million shared. This table comes from immunoSEQ multiplex PCR, and its TCRdb copy is limited to in-frame clones, with some not included. The V and J calls and clone size come from that table; D and trimming were worked out from the DNA. The sample gives around 100,000 clones, roughly 79% of which show up once; 1.5% to 2% is in the top ten. When sampled, the donors appeared nominally healthy, though they likely had unrecorded immune exposures. Germline V gene data show CDR1 as SGHTA and CDR2 as FQGNSA. The J segment lost 7 bases and the V segment lost 3 bases, leaving 6 bases of the junction unmatched. CDR3 length equals 16 residues.

This TCR derives from a middle-aged woman in good health and CMV-seronegative. The rearrangement joins TRBV7-2 to TRBJ2-1; 13 bases are a match to TRBD2. Sequenced input: PBMCs. CDR3 residues: CASSFTSGGVRNEQFF. In nucleotides, the CDR3 is TGTGCCAGCAGCTTTACTAGCGGGGGGGTGCGGAATGAGCAGTTCTTC.